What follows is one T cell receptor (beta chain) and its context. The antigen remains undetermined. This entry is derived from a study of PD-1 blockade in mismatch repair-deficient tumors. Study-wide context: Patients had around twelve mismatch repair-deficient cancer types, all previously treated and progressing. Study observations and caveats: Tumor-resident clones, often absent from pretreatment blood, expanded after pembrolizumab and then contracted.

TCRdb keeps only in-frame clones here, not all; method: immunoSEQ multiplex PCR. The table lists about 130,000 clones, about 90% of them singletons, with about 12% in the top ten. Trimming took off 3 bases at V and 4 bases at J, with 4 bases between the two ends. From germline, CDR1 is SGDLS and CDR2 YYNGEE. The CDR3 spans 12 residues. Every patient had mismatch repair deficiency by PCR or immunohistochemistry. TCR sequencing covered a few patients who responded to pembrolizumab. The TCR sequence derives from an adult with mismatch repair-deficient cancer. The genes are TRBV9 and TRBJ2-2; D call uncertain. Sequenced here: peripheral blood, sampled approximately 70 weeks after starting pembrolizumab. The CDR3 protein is CASSGFTGELFF. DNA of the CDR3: TGTGCCAGCAGCGGATTCACCGGGGAGCTGTTTTTT.